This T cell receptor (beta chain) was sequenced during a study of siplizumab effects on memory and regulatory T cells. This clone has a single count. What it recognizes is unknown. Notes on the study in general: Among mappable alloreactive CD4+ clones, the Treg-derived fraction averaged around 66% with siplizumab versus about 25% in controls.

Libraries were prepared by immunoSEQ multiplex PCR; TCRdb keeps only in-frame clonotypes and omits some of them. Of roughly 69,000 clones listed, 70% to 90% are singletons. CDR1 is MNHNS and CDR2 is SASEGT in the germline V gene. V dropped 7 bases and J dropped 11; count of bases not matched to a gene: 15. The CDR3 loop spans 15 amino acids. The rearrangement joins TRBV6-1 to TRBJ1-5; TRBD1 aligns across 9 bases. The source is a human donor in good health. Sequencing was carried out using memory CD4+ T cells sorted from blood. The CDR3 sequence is CASTPSGQGTSTQHF. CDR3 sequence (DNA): TGTGCCAGCACTCCCTCGGGACAGGGCACCTCTACCCAGCATTTT.